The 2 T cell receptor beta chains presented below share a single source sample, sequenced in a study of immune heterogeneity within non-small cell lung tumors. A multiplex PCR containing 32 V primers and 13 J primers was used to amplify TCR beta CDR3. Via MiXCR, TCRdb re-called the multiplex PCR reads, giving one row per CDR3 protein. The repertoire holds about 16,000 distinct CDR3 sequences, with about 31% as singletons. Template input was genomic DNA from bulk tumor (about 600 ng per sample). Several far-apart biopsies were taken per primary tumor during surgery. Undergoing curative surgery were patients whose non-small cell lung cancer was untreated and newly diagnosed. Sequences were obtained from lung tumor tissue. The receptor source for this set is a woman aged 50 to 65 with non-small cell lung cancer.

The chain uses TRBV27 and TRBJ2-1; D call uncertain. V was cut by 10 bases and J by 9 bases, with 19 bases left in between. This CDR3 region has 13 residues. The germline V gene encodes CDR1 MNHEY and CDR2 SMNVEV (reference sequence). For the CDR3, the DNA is TGTGCCATCTTTCCGTACATACCAGGTGAGCAGTTCTTC. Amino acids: CAIFPYIPGEQFF.

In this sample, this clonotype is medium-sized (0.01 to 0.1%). The CDR3 DNA reads as TGTGCCAGCAGCTCCCAGGGGGCGGGCGAGCAGTACTTC. Translating it yields CASSSQGAGEQYF. The chain combines TRBV7-2 with TRBJ2-7, with TRBD1 matching over 8 bases. CDR3 length: 13 residues. The V gene's germline CDR1 is SGHTA and CDR2 FQGNSA. Trimming at V came to 4 bases and at J to 6 bases, leaving 5 bases not matched to a gene.